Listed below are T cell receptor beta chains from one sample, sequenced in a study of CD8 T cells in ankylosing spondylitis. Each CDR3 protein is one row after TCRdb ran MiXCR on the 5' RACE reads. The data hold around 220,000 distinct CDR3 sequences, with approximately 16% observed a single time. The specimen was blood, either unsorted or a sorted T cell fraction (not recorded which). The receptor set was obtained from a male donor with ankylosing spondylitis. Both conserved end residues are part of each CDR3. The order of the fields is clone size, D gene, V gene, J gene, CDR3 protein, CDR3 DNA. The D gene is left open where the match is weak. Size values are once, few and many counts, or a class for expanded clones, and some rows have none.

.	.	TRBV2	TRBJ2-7	CASSELGKTYEQYF	TGTGCCAGCAGTGAACTAGGGAAAACCTACGAGCAGTACTTC
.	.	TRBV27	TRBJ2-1	CASSLPGKYNEQFF	TGTGCCAGCAGTTTACCCGGGAAGTACAATGAGCAGTTCTTC
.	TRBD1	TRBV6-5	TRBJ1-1	CASSSTGDTEAFF	TGTGCCAGCAGTTCCACAGGGGACACTGAAGCTTTCTTT
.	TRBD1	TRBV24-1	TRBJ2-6	CATSEPTGLGANVLTF	TGTGCCACCAGTGAACCGACAGGGTTAGGGGCCAACGTCCTGACTTTC
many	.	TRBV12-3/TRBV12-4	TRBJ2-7	CASSLGGSSYEQYF	TGTGCCAGCAGTTTAGGCGGCAGCTCCTACGAGCAGTACTTC
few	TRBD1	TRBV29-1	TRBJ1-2	CSVGPGTATNYGYTF	TGCAGCGTTGGCCCCGGGACAGCTACTAACTATGGCTACACCTTC
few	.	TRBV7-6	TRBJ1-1	CASSLHPYTEAFF	TGTGCCAGCAGCTTACATCCTTACACTGAAGCTTTCTTT
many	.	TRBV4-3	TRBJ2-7	CASSQNRDGNYEQYF	TGCGCCAGCAGCCAAAACCGGGACGGGAACTACGAGCAGTACTTC
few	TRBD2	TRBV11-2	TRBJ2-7	CASSLVGAGGREQYF	TGTGCCAGCAGCTTAGTTGGGGCGGGAGGTCGAGAGCAGTACTTC
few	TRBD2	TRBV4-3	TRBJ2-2	CASSQEKAGVSNTGELFF	TGCGCCAGCAGCCAAGAGAAAGCGGGGGTTTCGAACACCGGGGAGCTGTTTTTT
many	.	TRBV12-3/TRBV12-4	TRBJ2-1	CASTKRGGHEQFF	TGTGCCAGCACTAAGAGGGGGGGCCATGAGCAGTTCTTC
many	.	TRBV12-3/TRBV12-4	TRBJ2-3	CASSPGTDTYTDTQYF	TGTGCCAGCAGTCCAGGGACGGACACCTACACAGATACGCAGTATTTT
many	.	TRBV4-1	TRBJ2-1	CASTGHGGPEQFF	TGCGCCAGCACCGGCCATGGAGGCCCTGAGCAGTTCTTC
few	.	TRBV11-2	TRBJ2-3	CASSPAPQVGGTDTQYF	TGTGCCAGCAGCCCAGCCCCCCAGGTTGGAGGCACAGATACGCAGTATTTT
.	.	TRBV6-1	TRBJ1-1	CASSGPDRLYGNTEAFF	TGTGCCAGCAGTGGTCCCGACAGGCTATACGGCAACACTGAAGCTTTCTTT
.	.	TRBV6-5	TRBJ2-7	CASSFPGEQYF	TGTGCCAGCAGTTTCCCGGGGGAGCAGTACTTC
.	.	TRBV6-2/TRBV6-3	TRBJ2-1	CASSYAGTARFEFF	TGTGCCAGCAGTTACGCAGGGACCGCTCGGTTTGAGTTCTTC
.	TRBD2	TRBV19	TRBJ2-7	CASSAGTSYEQYF	TGTGCCAGTAGTGCTGGGACTAGCTACGAGCAGTACTTC
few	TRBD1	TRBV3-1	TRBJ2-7	CASSIHRGYEQYF	TGTGCCAGCAGCATACACAGGGGATACGAGCAGTACTTC
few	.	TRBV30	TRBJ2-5	CAWSLSEETQYF	TGTGCCTGGAGTCTTAGCGAAGAGACCCAGTACTTC
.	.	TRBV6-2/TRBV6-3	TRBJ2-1	CASSYGGRLVEQFF	TGTGCCAGCAGTTACGGGGGCCGACTAGTAGAGCAGTTCTTC
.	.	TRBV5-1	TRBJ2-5	CASSEWALGAETQYF	TGCGCCAGCAGCGAGTGGGCCCTGGGGGCAGAGACCCAGTACTTC
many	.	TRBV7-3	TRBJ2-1	CASSLLTDPYNEQFF	TGTGCCAGCAGCTTGTTGACAGATCCCTACAATGAGCAGTTCTTC
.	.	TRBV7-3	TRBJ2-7	CASSLSGRQGDEQYF	TGTGCCAGCAGCTTATCAGGGCGCCAGGGCGACGAGCAGTACTTC
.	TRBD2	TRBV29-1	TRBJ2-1	CSVERAGGGNEQFF	TGCAGCGTTGAAAGAGCGGGGGGTGGGAATGAGCAGTTCTTC
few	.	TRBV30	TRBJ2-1	CAWTPPGYSYNEQFF	TGTGCCTGGACCCCCCCAGGGTACTCCTACAATGAGCAGTTCTTC
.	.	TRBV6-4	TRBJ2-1	CASSLLGGGDYNEQFF	TGTGCCAGCAGCCTCCTTGGGGGGGGCGACTACAATGAGCAGTTCTTC
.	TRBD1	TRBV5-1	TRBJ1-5	CASSFPKPTGGQHYSNQPQHF	TGCGCCAGCAGCTTTCCCAAACCGACCGGGGGACAGCATTATAGCAATCAGCCCCAGCATTTT
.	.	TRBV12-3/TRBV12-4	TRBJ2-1	CASSLSAAFYNEQFF	TGTGCCAGCAGTTTAAGCGCAGCCTTCTACAATGAGCAGTTCTTC
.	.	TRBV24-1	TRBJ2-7	CATSDLDPRGGSYEQYF	TGTGCCACCAGTGATTTGGATCCCAGGGGGGGCTCCTACGAGCAGTACTTC
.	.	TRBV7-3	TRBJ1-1	CASSLTLRQRGWYTEAFF	TGTGCCAGCAGCTTAACGTTGCGTCAGCGCGGGTGGTACACTGAAGCTTTCTTT
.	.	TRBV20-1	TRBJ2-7	CSARDPRGYEQYF	TGCAGTGCTAGAGACCCCCGGGGCTACGAGCAGTACTTC
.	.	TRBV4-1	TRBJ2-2	CASSPEDRDTGELFF	TGCGCCAGCAGCCCCGAGGACAGAGACACCGGGGAGCTGTTTTTT